This T cell receptor (beta chain) was found in a study of cytomegalovirus exposure and HLA in healthy donors. General observations from the study: Some TCR beta chains (roughly 150 of them) were listed as cytomegalovirus-associated.

Comments on this clone: Its antigen is still unknown.

The CDR3 totals 17 residues. Germline-derived CDR1 and CDR2 are SGHTS and YDEGEE. The junction had 9 bases not matched to a gene; V was cut back by 4 bases and J by 0 bases. The PCR was carried out with 60 Vbeta primers and 13 Jbeta primers. Sequenced by immunoSEQ multiplex PCR; TCRdb stores in-frame clones only, minus some. The top ten clones hold 1.2% of a sample with about 140,000 clones, around 75% of them seen once. The sample comprised PBMCs. The chain is built from TRBV5-8 and TRBJ1-4; TRBD1 agrees at 7 bases. The TCR comes from a female donor in good health and CMV-seronegative. The CDR3 loop is CASSPGTDLATNEKLFF. The DNA for the CDR3 is TGTGCCAGCAGCCCCGGGACAGACCTTGCAACTAATGAAAAACTGTTTTTT.